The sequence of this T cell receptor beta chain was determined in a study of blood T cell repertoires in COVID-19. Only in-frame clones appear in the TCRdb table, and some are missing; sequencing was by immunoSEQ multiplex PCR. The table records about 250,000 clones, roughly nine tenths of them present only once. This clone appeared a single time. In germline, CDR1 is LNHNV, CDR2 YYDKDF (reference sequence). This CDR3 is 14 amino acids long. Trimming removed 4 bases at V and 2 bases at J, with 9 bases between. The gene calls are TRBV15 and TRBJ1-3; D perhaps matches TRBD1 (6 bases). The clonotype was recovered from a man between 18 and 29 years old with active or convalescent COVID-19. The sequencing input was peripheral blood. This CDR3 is CATSKAGAGNTIYF. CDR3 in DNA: TGTGCCACCAGCAAGGCAGGGGCTGGAAACACCATATATTTT.